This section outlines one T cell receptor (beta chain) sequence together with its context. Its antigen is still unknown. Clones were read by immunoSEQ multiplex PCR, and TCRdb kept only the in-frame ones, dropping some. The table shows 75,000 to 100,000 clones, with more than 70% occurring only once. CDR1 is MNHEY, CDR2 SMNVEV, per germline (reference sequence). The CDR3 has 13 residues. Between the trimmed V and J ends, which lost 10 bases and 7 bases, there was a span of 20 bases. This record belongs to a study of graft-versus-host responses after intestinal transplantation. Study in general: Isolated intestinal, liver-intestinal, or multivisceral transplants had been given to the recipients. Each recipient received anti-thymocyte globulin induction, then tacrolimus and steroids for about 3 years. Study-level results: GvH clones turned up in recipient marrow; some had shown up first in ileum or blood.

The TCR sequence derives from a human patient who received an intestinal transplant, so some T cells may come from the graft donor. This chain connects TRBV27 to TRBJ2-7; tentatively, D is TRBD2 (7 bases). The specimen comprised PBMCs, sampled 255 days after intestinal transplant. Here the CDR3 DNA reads TGTGCCACTTCGTCCGGGGGGCAGGTAGAGCAGTACTTC. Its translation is CATSSGGQVEQYF.